One T cell receptor beta chain is described in this entry. Enrolment of Seattle patients took place during active infection, and they were followed longitudinally. The repertoire was sequenced with immunoSEQ multiplex PCR; TCRdb's copy has only in-frame clones and lacks some. The sample comprises 220,000 or so clones, around four fifths of which are singletons, and 7.5% to 9.5% rests with the top ten. These data belong to a study of blood T cell repertoires in COVID-19. Study in general: COVID-19 samples, acute and convalescent, were from the United States, Italy and Spain.

The germline CDR1 and CDR2 sequences are SGHDT and YYEEEE. There are 16 residues in the CDR3. V dropped 4 bases and J dropped 0 bases, with 16 bases sitting between them. The chain has TRBV5-6 and TRBJ1-2, with D hard to call. Sequencing was done on a sample of peripheral blood. The sequence derives from a woman of 80 years or more with COVID-19, enrolled during active disease. CDR3 DNA: TGTGCCAGCAGCGCGCCAACGACCACAGCTAACTATGGCTACACCTTC. Its translation is CASSAPTTTANYGYTF.